This is a list of T cell receptor beta chains from one sample in a study of blood T cell repertoires in COVID-19. Profiled with immunoSEQ multiplex PCR; TCRdb holds only in-frame clones, not every one. The sample has under 200,000 clones, more than 65% seen once. The specimen sequenced was PBMCs or T cells enriched from blood (not recorded which). These receptors were obtained from a man aged 45-60 years who had recovered from COVID-19. Each CDR3 is given with its conserved first and last residue. D genes are given only for firm matches. Some rows have no size entry. The others give once, few or many, or a class for an expanded clone.

abundance: -; d_gene: TRBD1; v_gene: TRBV6-6; len: 15; j_gene: TRBJ1-6; CDR3nt: TGTGCCAGCAGTTACCCCGGGACAGGGGATTCACCCCTCCACTTT; CDR3aa: CASSYPGTGDSPLHF
abundance: -; d_gene: TRBD2; v_gene: TRBV30; len: 15; j_gene: TRBJ2-3; CDR3nt: TGTGCCTGGAGTGTACCCGGGGGGGGAACAGATACGCAGTATTTT; CDR3aa: CAWSVPGGGTDTQYF
abundance: -; d_gene: TRBD2; v_gene: TRBV2; len: 16; j_gene: TRBJ2-1; CDR3nt: TGTGCCAGCAGACGACTAGCGGGAGGGCGGGGAAATGAGCAGTTCTTC; CDR3aa: CASRRLAGGRGNEQFF
abundance: -; d_gene: -; v_gene: TRBV2; len: 14; j_gene: TRBJ2-2; CDR3nt: TGTGCCAGCAGTGAAGGAGAAAACACCGGGGAGCTGTTTTTT; CDR3aa: CASSEGENTGELFF
abundance: -; d_gene: -; v_gene: TRBV6-4; len: 13; j_gene: TRBJ2-1; CDR3nt: TGTGCCAGCAGCAACGGAGGCGCGGGTGAGCAGTTCTTC; CDR3aa: CASSNGGAGEQFF
abundance: few; d_gene: TRBD2; v_gene: TRBV27; len: 17; j_gene: TRBJ2-1; CDR3nt: TGTGCCAGCACCGGGACGGGACTAGCGGGTATCTACAATGAGCAGTTCTTC; CDR3aa: CASTGTGLAGIYNEQFF
abundance: -; d_gene: -; v_gene: TRBV18; len: 13; j_gene: TRBJ2-7; CDR3nt: TGTGCCAGCTCACGGGAACAGGGCTACGAGCAGTACTTC; CDR3aa: CASSREQGYEQYF
abundance: once; d_gene: -; v_gene: TRBV11-1; len: 15; j_gene: TRBJ1-6; CDR3nt: TGTGCCAGCAGCTTACTGGGCCAGGGTGGTTCACCCCTCCACTTT; CDR3aa: CASSLLGQGGSPLHF
abundance: -; d_gene: TRBD2; v_gene: TRBV7-9; len: 16; j_gene: TRBJ2-7; CDR3nt: TGTGCCAGCACCGACGGTGATGGCGGGAGCCCCTACGAGCAGTACTTC; CDR3aa: CASTDGDGGSPYEQYF
abundance: -; d_gene: TRBD1; v_gene: TRBV11-2; len: 13; j_gene: TRBJ1-2; CDR3nt: TGTGCCAGCAACCGGGACAGCAACTATGGCTACACCTTC; CDR3aa: CASNRDSNYGYTF
abundance: -; d_gene: TRBD2; v_gene: TRBV28; len: 14; j_gene: TRBJ2-7; CDR3nt: TGTGCCAGCAGTTCCCCCCAGCGGGAGAACGAGCAGTACTTC; CDR3aa: CASSSPQRENEQYF
abundance: -; d_gene: TRBD1; v_gene: TRBV7-2; len: 17; j_gene: TRBJ2-7; CDR3nt: TGTGCCAGCAGCTTAAATTCTTGGGCAGGGGGCTCCTACGAGCAGTACTTC; CDR3aa: CASSLNSWAGGSYEQYF
abundance: -; d_gene: -; v_gene: TRBV5-4; len: 15; j_gene: TRBJ2-5; CDR3nt: TGTGCCAGCAGCTTGCGGGATTCAATGCAAGAGACCCAGTACTTC; CDR3aa: CASSLRDSMQETQYF
abundance: -; d_gene: -; v_gene: TRBV10-3; len: 13; j_gene: TRBJ1-2; CDR3nt: TGTGCCATCAGTGAGGGGCAGGGCTATGGCTACACCTTC; CDR3aa: CAISEGQGYGYTF
abundance: -; d_gene: TRBD1; v_gene: TRBV5-1; len: 15; j_gene: TRBJ2-1; CDR3nt: TGCGCCAGCAGCCAACAGGGGAACTTTTACAATGAGCAGTTCTTC; CDR3aa: CASSQQGNFYNEQFF
abundance: -; d_gene: -; v_gene: TRBV3-1/TRBV3-2; len: 12; j_gene: TRBJ2-1; CDR3nt: TGTGCCAGCAGCGGGGAGCGGGCTCAGCAGTTCTTC; CDR3aa: CASSGERAQQFF
abundance: -; d_gene: -; v_gene: TRBV9; len: 15; j_gene: TRBJ2-7; CDR3nt: TGTGCCAGCAGCCCCTCCCCCGGGACACAGTACGAGCAGTACTTC; CDR3aa: CASSPSPGTQYEQYF
abundance: -; d_gene: TRBD1; v_gene: TRBV6-6; len: 14; j_gene: TRBJ2-7; CDR3nt: TGTGCCAGCAGTTCCCCGGGACAGGGTGCCGAGCAGTACTTC; CDR3aa: CASSSPGQGAEQYF
abundance: -; d_gene: TRBD1; v_gene: TRBV6-1; len: 18; j_gene: TRBJ2-7; CDR3nt: TGTGCCAGCAGTGAAGGGTTATATAGGACAGGGGGTAACTACGAGCAGTACTTC; CDR3aa: CASSEGLYRTGGNYEQYF
abundance: -; d_gene: TRBD1; v_gene: TRBV6-1; len: 15; j_gene: TRBJ2-5; CDR3nt: TGTGCCAGCAGTGAACGGTCAGGGGGCAGTGAGACCCAGTACTTC; CDR3aa: CASSERSGGSETQYF
abundance: -; d_gene: TRBD1; v_gene: TRBV19; len: 16; j_gene: TRBJ2-4; CDR3nt: TGTGCCAGTAAGGCCGGGACAGGGGGCGGAAGAAACATTCAGTACTTC; CDR3aa: CASKAGTGGGRNIQYF
abundance: -; d_gene: -; v_gene: TRBV20-1; len: 15; j_gene: TRBJ2-7; CDR3nt: TGCAGTGCTAGTGATATGAGCGGAGCCTCCTACGAGCAGTACTTC; CDR3aa: CSASDMSGASYEQYF
abundance: -; d_gene: -; v_gene: TRBV5-4; len: 16; j_gene: TRBJ1-2; CDR3nt: TGTGCCAGCAGCTTGGGAATCACAGGCGACCTCGTTGGCTACACCTTC; CDR3aa: CASSLGITGDLVGYTF
abundance: -; d_gene: TRBD2; v_gene: TRBV14; len: 18; j_gene: TRBJ2-6; CDR3nt: TGTGCCAGCAGCCAAGTTGCGGGGGGTCGGTCTGGGGCCAACGTCCTGACTTTC; CDR3aa: CASSQVAGGRSGANVLTF
abundance: -; d_gene: -; v_gene: TRBV18; len: 13; j_gene: TRBJ2-5; CDR3nt: TGTGCCAGCTCACCGACGGGCGGGGAGACCCAGTACTTC; CDR3aa: CASSPTGGETQYF
abundance: few; d_gene: -; v_gene: TRBV2; len: 11; j_gene: TRBJ2-7; CDR3nt: TGTGCCAGCAGCCGGGAGTACGAGCAGTACTTC; CDR3aa: CASSREYEQYF
abundance: -; d_gene: TRBD2; v_gene: TRBV9; len: 17; j_gene: TRBJ2-3; CDR3nt: TGTGCCAGCAGCCATAGAATTAGCGGGGGGACTTTTTATACGCAGTATTTT; CDR3aa: CASSHRISGGTFYTQYF
abundance: -; d_gene: -; v_gene: TRBV28; len: 12; j_gene: TRBJ1-2; CDR3nt: TGTGCCAGCAAAGGGACTCCGCAGGGCTACACCTTC; CDR3aa: CASKGTPQGYTF
abundance: once; d_gene: -; v_gene: TRBV18; len: 14; j_gene: TRBJ2-1; CDR3nt: TGTGCCAGCTCACCCCGGGACTCGGGATATGAGCAGTTCTTC; CDR3aa: CASSPRDSGYEQFF
abundance: -; d_gene: TRBD2; v_gene: TRBV9; len: 15; j_gene: TRBJ2-3; CDR3nt: TGTGCCAGCAGTGCTAGCGGGGGGGCGGTGGATACGCAGTATTTT; CDR3aa: CASSASGGAVDTQYF
abundance: -; d_gene: TRBD1; v_gene: TRBV5-1; len: 15; j_gene: TRBJ2-5; CDR3nt: TGCGCCAGCAGCTTGGAAGGGACAGGGCTTGAGACCCAGTACTTC; CDR3aa: CASSLEGTGLETQYF
abundance: -; d_gene: -; v_gene: TRBV6-6; len: 15; j_gene: TRBJ1-6; CDR3nt: TGTGCCAGCAGTCCCAGGGCCGGCAATAATTCACCCCTCCACTTT; CDR3aa: CASSPRAGNNSPLHF
abundance: -; d_gene: TRBD2; v_gene: TRBV20-1; len: 11; j_gene: TRBJ2-7; CDR3nt: TGCAGTGCTCGAGCGGGGTACGAGCAGTACTTC; CDR3aa: CSARAGYEQYF
abundance: -; d_gene: -; v_gene: TRBV12-5; len: 13; j_gene: TRBJ1-1; CDR3nt: TGTGCTAGTGGCCGAGGCGTGAACACTGAAGCTTTCTTT; CDR3aa: CASGRGVNTEAFF
abundance: -; d_gene: -; v_gene: TRBV6-4; len: 13; j_gene: TRBJ2-3; CDR3nt: TGTGCCAGCAGTGAACAGGAAGAAGATACGCAGTATTTT; CDR3aa: CASSEQEEDTQYF
abundance: -; d_gene: TRBD1; v_gene: TRBV7-2; len: 15; j_gene: TRBJ1-6; CDR3nt: TGTGCCAGCAGCCAAACCGGGACAGGGGTTTCACCCCTCCACTTT; CDR3aa: CASSQTGTGVSPLHF
abundance: -; d_gene: -; v_gene: TRBV19; len: 15; j_gene: TRBJ2-6; CDR3nt: TGTGCCAGTAAAACAGGTTCAACTGGGGCCAACGTCCTGACTTTC; CDR3aa: CASKTGSTGANVLTF
abundance: -; d_gene: -; v_gene: TRBV5-5; len: 15; j_gene: TRBJ2-7; CDR3nt: TGTGCCAGCAGCCCTAGGGACGGGAGCTCCTACGAGCAGTACTTC; CDR3aa: CASSPRDGSSYEQYF
abundance: -; d_gene: TRBD1; v_gene: TRBV30; len: 13; j_gene: TRBJ1-5; CDR3nt: TGTGCCTGGACTGACAGGGTCCACCAGCCCCAGCATTTT; CDR3aa: CAWTDRVHQPQHF
abundance: few; d_gene: -; v_gene: TRBV5-1; len: 15; j_gene: TRBJ1-5; CDR3nt: TGCGCCAGCAGCTTGAGCGGATACAGCAATCAGCCCCAGCATTTT; CDR3aa: CASSLSGYSNQPQHF
abundance: -; d_gene: -; v_gene: TRBV18; len: 16; j_gene: TRBJ1-4; CDR3nt: TGTGCCAGCTCACCAGTCGGAGGTACAACTAATGAAAAACTGTTTTTT; CDR3aa: CASSPVGGTTNEKLFF
abundance: -; d_gene: -; v_gene: TRBV14; len: 13; j_gene: TRBJ2-5; CDR3nt: TGTGCCAGCAGCCAAGGGCGGGGAGAGACCCAGTACTTC; CDR3aa: CASSQGRGETQYF
abundance: -; d_gene: TRBD1; v_gene: TRBV27; len: 14; j_gene: TRBJ2-7; CDR3nt: TGTGCCAGCAGCCCGGACAGGGCACCCTACGAGCAGTACTTC; CDR3aa: CASSPDRAPYEQYF
abundance: -; d_gene: -; v_gene: TRBV13; len: 16; j_gene: TRBJ2-4; CDR3nt: TGTGCCAGCAGCTTAGTCCGGGGGGCAAGCCTAAACATTCAGTACTTC; CDR3aa: CASSLVRGASLNIQYF
abundance: -; d_gene: TRBD1; v_gene: TRBV7-8; len: 15; j_gene: TRBJ2-1; CDR3nt: TGTGCCAGCAGCGAGGGACAGGTCACCTACAATGAGCAGTTCTTC; CDR3aa: CASSEGQVTYNEQFF
abundance: few; d_gene: TRBD2; v_gene: TRBV28; len: 18; j_gene: TRBJ2-7; CDR3nt: TGTGCCAGCAGTTTATCTGTGGGACTAGGCTCCCTGTCCTACGAGCAGTACTTC; CDR3aa: CASSLSVGLGSLSYEQYF
abundance: -; d_gene: -; v_gene: TRBV11-2; len: 15; j_gene: TRBJ2-2; CDR3nt: TGTGCCAGCAGCCCGCTAACAGGGAACACCGGGGAGCTGTTTTTT; CDR3aa: CASSPLTGNTGELFF
abundance: -; d_gene: -; v_gene: TRBV24-1; len: 11; j_gene: TRBJ2-7; CDR3nt: TGTGCCACCAGTGACACCTACGAGCAGTACTTC; CDR3aa: CATSDTYEQYF
abundance: once; d_gene: TRBD1; v_gene: TRBV4-2; len: 17; j_gene: TRBJ1-2; CDR3nt: TGTGCCAGCAGCCAGGAGATACAGGGGGCTATTAACTATGGCTACACCTTC; CDR3aa: CASSQEIQGAINYGYTF